This is a list of T cell receptor beta chains from one sample in a study of shared clonotypes between healthy human individuals. Some clones are missing from TCRdb's copy, which holds only in-frame ones; the method was immunoSEQ multiplex PCR. The data show approximately 1.1 million clones, 75% to 85% seen once. The specimen was memory CD4+ T cells from PBMCs. The receptors originated from a man aged 18 to 30 in good health. Some clones in this sample may be carry-over from other donors' samples. CDR3s include the opening cysteine and the closing phenylalanine or tryptophan. D genes are given only for firm matches. Clone sizes are given selectively: once, few, many, or a class where the clone is expanded.

J gene	V gene	clone size	D gene	CDR3 protein
TRBJ2-5	TRBV20-1	NA	NA	CSKKMRETQYF
TRBJ2-2	TRBV7-6	NA	TRBD2	CASSLREGQLGTGELFF
TRBJ2-6	TRBV4-1	NA	NA	CASSQGPTGYGANVLTF
TRBJ2-5	TRBV6-6	NA	NA	CASRMAVQETQYF
TRBJ2-7	TRBV5-4	once	TRBD1	CASSRDSRLREQYF
TRBJ1-2	TRBV7-9	few	NA	CASSVGEAVYYGYTF
TRBJ2-3	TRBV5-1	NA	TRBD1	CASSLGQGPDTDTQYF
TRBJ2-5	TRBV27	NA	TRBD2	CASRGGGETQYF
TRBJ2-7	TRBV20-1	NA	TRBD1	CSARHQTGRYF
TRBJ2-2	TRBV27	NA	TRBD1	CASSSGQGAGELFF